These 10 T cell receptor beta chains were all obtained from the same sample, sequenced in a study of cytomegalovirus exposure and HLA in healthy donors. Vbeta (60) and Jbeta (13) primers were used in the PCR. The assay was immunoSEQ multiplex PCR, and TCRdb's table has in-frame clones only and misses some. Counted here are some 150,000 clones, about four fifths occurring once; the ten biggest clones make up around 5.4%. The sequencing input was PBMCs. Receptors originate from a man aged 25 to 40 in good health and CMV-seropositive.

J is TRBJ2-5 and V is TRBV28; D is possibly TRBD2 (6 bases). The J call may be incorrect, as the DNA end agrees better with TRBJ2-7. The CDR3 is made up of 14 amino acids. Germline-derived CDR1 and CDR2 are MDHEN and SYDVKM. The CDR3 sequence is CASATGLRSYEQYF. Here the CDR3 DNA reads TGTGCCAGCGCAACGGGACTCCGCTCCTACGAGCAGTACTTC.

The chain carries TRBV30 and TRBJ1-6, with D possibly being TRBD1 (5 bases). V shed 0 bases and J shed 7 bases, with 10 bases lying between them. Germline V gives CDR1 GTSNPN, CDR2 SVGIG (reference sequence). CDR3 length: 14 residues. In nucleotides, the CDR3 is TGTGCCTGGAGTGTAGGGAACAGGAATTCACCCCTCCACTTT. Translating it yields CAWSVGNRNSPLHF. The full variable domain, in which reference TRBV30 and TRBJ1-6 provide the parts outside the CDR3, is SQTIHQWPATLVQPVGSPLSLECTVEGTSNPNLYWYRQAAGRGLQLLFYSVGIGQISSEVPQNLSASRPQDRQFILSSKKLLLSDSGFYLCAWSVGNRNSPLHFGNGTRLTVT.

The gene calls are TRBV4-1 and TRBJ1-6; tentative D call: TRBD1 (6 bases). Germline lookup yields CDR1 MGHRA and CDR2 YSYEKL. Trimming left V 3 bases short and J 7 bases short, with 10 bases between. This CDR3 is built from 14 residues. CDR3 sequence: CASSQGALNSPLHF. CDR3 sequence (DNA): TGCGCCAGCAGCCAGGGGGCCCTAAATTCACCCCTCCACTTT.

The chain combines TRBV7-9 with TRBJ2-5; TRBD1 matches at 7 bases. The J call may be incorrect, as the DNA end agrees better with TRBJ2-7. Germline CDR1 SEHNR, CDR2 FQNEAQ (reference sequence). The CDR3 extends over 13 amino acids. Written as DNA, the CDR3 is TGTGCCAGCAGCCTGACAGGGTACTACGAGCAGTACTTC. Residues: CASSLTGYYEQYF.

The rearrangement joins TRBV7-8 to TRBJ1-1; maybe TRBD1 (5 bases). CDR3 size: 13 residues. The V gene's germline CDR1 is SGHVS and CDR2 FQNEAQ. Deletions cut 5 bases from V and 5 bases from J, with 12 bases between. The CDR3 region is CASSPGGGTEAFF. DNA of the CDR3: TGTGCCAGCAGCCCGGGGGGTGGGACTGAAGCTTTCTTT.

The CDR3 is CASSHPTGDPYEQYF. The CDR3 nucleotides read TGTGCCAGCTCACACCCGACAGGGGATCCCTACGAGCAGTACTTC. The chain joins TRBV18 to TRBJ2-7; 8 bases match TRBD1. V trimming: 4 bases; J trimming: 2 bases; junction bases outside the gene matches: 7. Germline V gives CDR1 KGHSH, CDR2 LQKENI. The CDR3 is 15 residues long.

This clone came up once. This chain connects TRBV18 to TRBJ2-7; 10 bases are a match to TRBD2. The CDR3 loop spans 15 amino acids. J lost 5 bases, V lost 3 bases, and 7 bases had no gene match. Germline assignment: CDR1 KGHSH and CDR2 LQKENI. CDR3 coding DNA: TGTGCCAGCTCACCTCCTAGCGGGAGTACTCACGAGCAGTACTTC. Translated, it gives CASSPPSGSTHEQYF.

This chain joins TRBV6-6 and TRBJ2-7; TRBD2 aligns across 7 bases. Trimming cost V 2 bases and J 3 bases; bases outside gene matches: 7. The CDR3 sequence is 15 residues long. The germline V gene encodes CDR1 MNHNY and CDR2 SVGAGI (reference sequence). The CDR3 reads CASSYSGRESYEQYF. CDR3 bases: TGTGCCAGCAGTTACAGTGGGCGGGAGAGCTACGAGCAGTACTTC.

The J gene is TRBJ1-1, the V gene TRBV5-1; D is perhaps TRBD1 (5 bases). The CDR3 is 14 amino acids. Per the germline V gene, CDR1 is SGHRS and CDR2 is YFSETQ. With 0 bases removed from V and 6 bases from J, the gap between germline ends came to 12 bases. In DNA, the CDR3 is TGCGCCAGCAGCTTGGAGGGGCTTGCCGCTGAAGCTTTCTTT. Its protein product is CASSLEGLAAEAFF.

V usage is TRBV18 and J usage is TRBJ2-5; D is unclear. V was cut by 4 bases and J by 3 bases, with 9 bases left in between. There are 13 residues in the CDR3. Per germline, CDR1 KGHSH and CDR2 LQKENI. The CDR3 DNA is TGTGCCAGCTCACGAGGTTGGGAAGAGACCCAGTACTTC. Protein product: CASSRGWEETQYF.